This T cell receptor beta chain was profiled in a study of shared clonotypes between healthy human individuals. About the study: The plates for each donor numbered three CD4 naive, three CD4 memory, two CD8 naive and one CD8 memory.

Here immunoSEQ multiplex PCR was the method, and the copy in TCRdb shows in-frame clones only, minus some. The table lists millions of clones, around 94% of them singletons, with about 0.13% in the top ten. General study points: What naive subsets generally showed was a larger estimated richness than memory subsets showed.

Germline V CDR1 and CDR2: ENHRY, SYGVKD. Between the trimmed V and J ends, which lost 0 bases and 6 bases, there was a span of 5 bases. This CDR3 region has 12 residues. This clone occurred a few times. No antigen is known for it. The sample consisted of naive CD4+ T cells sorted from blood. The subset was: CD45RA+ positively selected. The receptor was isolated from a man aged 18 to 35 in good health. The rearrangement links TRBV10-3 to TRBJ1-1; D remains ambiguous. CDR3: CAISESRSEAFF. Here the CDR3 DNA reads TGTGCCATCAGTGAGTCACGGTCTGAAGCTTTCTTT.